These 27 T cell receptor beta chains were all obtained from the same sample, sequenced in a study of blood T cells in healthy people across ages. Next came a second PCR, run for 7 to 11 cycles, which used a sample-barcoded 5' primer along with a J-beta primer mix. TCRdb analysed the 5' RACE reads with MiXCR anew, one entry per CDR3 protein. The data show around 1,000,000 distinct CDR3 sequences, with approximately 25% seen just once and less than 0.75% held by the top ten. The sample was also linked to a second study, of T cells of mothers and their children.

Sequenced input: blood. The receptors come from a girl between 2 and 10 years old in good health.

The chain is built from TRBV20-1 and TRBJ2-5; the match to TRBD2 covers 7 bases. J lost 2 bases, V lost 6 bases, and 12 bases had no gene match. Per the germline V gene, CDR1 is DFQATT and CDR2 is SNEGSKA (reference sequence). The CDR3 is made up of 15 amino acids. The CDR3 DNA reads as TGCAGTGCCCGGGGGGAGCTAGCCCCTCAAGAGACCCAGTACTTC. This codes for CSARGELAPQETQYF.

The count of this clonotype is one. The rearrangement links TRBV12-3 or TRBV12-4 to TRBJ1-1; possible D gene TRBD1, 6 bases. The CDR3 length is 15 residues. V lost 2 bases, J lost 11 bases, and 21 bases lay in between. CDR3 in amino acids: CASSLLVTGSQGAFF. The CDR3 nucleotides are TGTGCCAGCAGTTTATTGGTAACAGGGTCCCAGGGGGCTTTCTTT.

This clonotype was observed a few times. The gene calls are TRBV12-3 or TRBV12-4 and TRBJ2-5; 13 bases are a match to TRBD2. The J call may be in error: the DNA end matches TRBJ2-1 better. The CDR3 sequence is 16 residues long. CDR3 DNA: TGTGCCAGCAGCCGACTACTAGCGGGGGGGCGGAATGAGCAGTTCTTC. This translates into CASSRLLAGGRNEQFF.

This clonotype showed up just a few times. The chain has TRBV20-1 and TRBJ2-1; 8 bases line up with TRBD1. The V gene's germline CDR1 is DFQATT and CDR2 SNEGSKA (reference sequence). The CDR3 length is 15 residues. Trimming cost V 1 base and J 4 bases; bases outside gene matches: 6. CDR3 residues: CSARAGTGVYNEQFF. The CDR3 nucleotides are TGCAGTGCTAGAGCCGGGACAGGAGTTTACAATGAGCAGTTCTTC.

The chain joins TRBV20-1 to TRBJ1-6; D remains ambiguous. The V and J ends lost 2 bases and 0 bases respectively, with 8 bases between them. The CDR3 is made up of 15 amino acids. Germline CDR1 DFQATT, CDR2 SNEGSKA (reference sequence). The CDR3 DNA reads as TGCAGTGCTAGAAATTTTAGCTCCTATAATTCACCCCTCCACTTT. Translated: CSARNFSSYNSPLHF.

The chain couples TRBV7-2 to TRBJ1-6; D might be TRBD1 (6 bases). The ends were cut back, 0 bases at V and 3 bases at J, with 15 bases in the middle. The V gene's germline CDR1 is SGHTA and CDR2 FQGNSA. The CDR3 totals 18 residues. The CDR3 nucleotides are TGTGCCAGCAGCTTAGCCCTAAATACAGGGTTCTATAATTCACCCCTCCACTTT. Amino acids: CASSLALNTGFYNSPLHF.

In its sample, this clonotype was seen a few times. The rearrangement links TRBV29-1 to TRBJ2-7; a weak D match, TRBD1 (5 bases). The CDR3 totals 11 residues. The V and J ends lost 5 bases and 5 bases respectively, with 10 bases between them. CDR1 and CDR2 (germline): SQVTM, ANQGSEA. In DNA, the CDR3 is TGCAGCGTTAGAAAGGGGCACGAGCAGTACTTC. Amino acids: CSVRKGHEQYF.

The chain couples TRBV10-3 to TRBJ2-7, with 9 bases aligning to TRBD1. Germline V gene data show CDR1 as ENHRY and CDR2 as SYGVKD. The CDR3 spans 14 residues. V dropped 2 bases and J dropped 1; count of bases not matched to a gene: 0. CDR3 loop: CAISEGQGSYEQYF. CDR3 bases: TGTGCCATCAGTGAGGGACAGGGGTCCTACGAGCAGTACTTC.

V usage is TRBV4-3 and J usage is TRBJ2-1; no clear D gene. V lost 0 bases, J lost 4 bases, and 10 bases lay in between. CDR3 size: 15 residues. CDR1 LGHNA and CDR2 YSLEER come from the germline V gene. The CDR3 DNA reads as TGCGCCAGCAGCCAAGATGGCAGTCTTTACAATGAGCAGTTCTTC. Its protein product is CASSQDGSLYNEQFF.

The rearrangement joins TRBV29-1 to TRBJ2-5, with no clear D. The CDR3 has 13 amino acids. Germline CDR1 SQVTM, CDR2 ANQGSEA. With 6 bases removed from V and 2 bases from J, the gap between germline ends came to 13 bases. This CDR3 reads CSVKFRNQETQYF. In DNA, the CDR3 is TGCAGCGTGAAATTTAGAAATCAAGAGACCCAGTACTTC. Complete variable domain (other parts from reference TRBV29-1 and TRBJ2-5): SAVISQKPSRDICQRGTSLTIQCQVDSQVTMMFWYRQQPGQSLTLIATANQGSEATYESGFVIDKFPISRPNLTFSTLTVSNMSPEDSSIYLCSVKFRNQETQYFGPGTRLLVL.

V is TRBV24-1 and J is TRBJ2-5; D might be TRBD2 (6 bases). Germline values: CDR1 KGHDR, CDR2 SFDVKD. V lost 3 bases and J lost 5, with 12 bases in between. This CDR3 comprises 14 residues. Here the CDR3 DNA reads TGTGCCACCAGTGATCCGCCAGGAGGGGAGACCCAGTACTTC. This codes for CATSDPPGGETQYF.

This clonotype came up a few times. The CDR3, as DNA: TGTGCCAGCAGTTTCGGGGACTCCTACAATGAGCAGTTCTTC. Its protein product is CASSFGDSYNEQFF. The V and J genes are TRBV27 and TRBJ2-1, with D tentatively TRBD2 (5 bases). Looked up from germline, CDR1 is MNHEY and CDR2 is SMNVEV (reference sequence). The CDR3 spans 14 residues. Trimming left V 3 bases short and J 0 bases short, with 6 bases between.

Only a few counts were recorded for this clonotype. The chain recombines TRBV5-1 with TRBJ2-3; 8 nucleotides align to TRBD2. The J call may be faulty, since TRBJ2-5 better matches the DNA end. This CDR3 comprises 12 residues. Germline assignment: CDR1 SGHRS and CDR2 YFSETQ. The CDR3: CASSPGLDTQYF. The CDR3 nucleotides read TGCGCCAGCAGCCCGGGACTAGACACCCAGTACTTC.

This clonotype turned up a few times. This chain links TRBV11-1 with TRBJ1-1, with a weak D call TRBD1 (6 bases). CDR1 is SGHAT and CDR2 is FQDESV in the germline V gene (reference sequence). V shed 1 base and J shed 5 bases, with 14 bases lying between them. The CDR3 has 15 residues. In nucleotides, the CDR3 is TGTGCCAGCAGCTTAGTATCGGGGGGCTCGACTGAAGCTTTCTTT. The encoded protein is CASSLVSGGSTEAFF.

This clonotype came up once. The chain combines TRBV10-3 with TRBJ2-7; 8 bases align to TRBD2. Germline CDR1 is ENHRY and CDR2 is SYGVKD. The CDR3 covers 15 residues. V was clipped by 4 bases and J by 0 bases; unmatched bases: 5. The CDR3 here is CAISGTSGLSYEQYF. The CDR3 DNA reads TGTGCCATCAGTGGAACTAGCGGTCTCTCCTACGAGCAGTACTTC.

The chain has TRBV29-1 and TRBJ2-1; a possible D gene is TRBD1 (5 bases). This CDR3 contains 12 residues. Germline CDR1 SQVTM, CDR2 ANQGSEA. V was clipped by 6 bases and J by 3 bases, with 9 bases between them. The CDR3 loop reads CSVSTVYNEQFF. Here the CDR3 DNA reads TGCAGCGTCTCGACAGTCTACAATGAGCAGTTCTTC.

The chain links TRBV19 to TRBJ2-1; TRBD2 matches 10 bases. The V and J ends lost 0 bases and 1 base, in that order; junction bases with no gene match: 6. CDR3 length: 18 residues. Germline lookup yields CDR1 LNHDA and CDR2 SQIVND (reference sequence). In nucleotides, the CDR3 is TGTGCCAGTAGTATAGAACTAGCGGGATCAACTTCCTACAATGAGCAGTTCTTC. This gives the protein CASSIELAGSTSYNEQFF.

The chain couples TRBV6-1 to TRBJ2-4; D is possibly TRBD2 (5 bases). Germline V gene sequence: CDR1 MNHNS, CDR2 SASEGT. The V end was cut by 8 bases, the J end by 0 bases, with 14 bases between. CDR3 length: 15 amino acids. The CDR3 sequence is CASLFGELAKNIQYF. The CDR3 DNA follows: TGTGCCAGCCTCTTCGGGGAACTAGCCAAAAACATTCAGTACTTC.

This clonotype turned up a few times. The chain couples TRBV7-2 to TRBJ1-2; possibly TRBD1 for D (5 bases). The CDR3 is 14 residues long. V lost 5 bases to trimming and J lost 4 bases, with 14 bases between them. CDR1 SGHTA and CDR2 FQGNSA come from the germline V gene. CDR3 sequence: CASSPSPQGYGYTF. CDR3 DNA: TGTGCCAGCAGCCCCAGCCCCCAGGGCTATGGCTACACCTTC.

This clonotype has more than one count but fewer than ten. The V gene is TRBV7-9, the J gene TRBJ1-2; D unclear. This CDR3 has 13 residues. V was pared by 5 bases and J by 5 bases, with 12 bases between. Germline V lookup: CDR1 SEHNR, CDR2 FQNEAQ (reference sequence). The CDR3 DNA sequence: TGTGCCAGCAGCCCAGCGAACGAGTATGGCTACACCTTC. It is translated as CASSPANEYGYTF.

The table lists this clonotype with a few counts. The chain uses TRBV4-3 and TRBJ2-5, with 9 bases aligning to TRBD1. The J call may be incorrect, as the DNA end agrees better with TRBJ2-1. The CDR3 is 18 residues long. Looked up from germline, CDR1 is LGHNA and CDR2 is YSLEER. DNA of the CDR3: TGCGCCAGCAGCCAAGACCGACAGGGGGTCGTTCGTTCGAATGAGCAGTTCTTC. Translating gives CASSQDRQGVVRSNEQFF.

This clonotype was found a few times. The chain couples TRBV11-2 to TRBJ2-1; 13 nucleotides line up with TRBD2. The CDR3 has 18 residues. V trimming: 7 bases; J trimming: 2 bases; junction bases outside the gene matches: 11. Germline CDR1 is SGHAT and CDR2 is FQNNGV. CDR3 nucleotide sequence: TGTGCCAGCACCTCCTTGGGAACTAGCGGGAGGGCCTACAATGAGCAGTTCTTC. Protein sequence: CASTSLGTSGRAYNEQFF. The full variable domain, rest sourced from reference TRBV11-2 and TRBJ2-1, is EAGVAQSPRYKIIEKRQSVAFWCNPISGHATLYWYQQILGQGPKLLIQFQNNGVVDDSQLPKDRFSAERLKGVDSTLKIQPAKLEDSAVYLCASTSLGTSGRAYNEQFFGPGTRLTVL.

This chain uses TRBV12-3 or TRBV12-4 with TRBJ2-1; D ambiguous. The CDR3 loop spans 13 amino acids. The V gene lost 5 bases and the J gene lost 4 bases, with 9 bases spanning the gap. This chain's CDR3 is CASSSSQYNEQFF. The DNA for the CDR3 is TGTGCCAGCAGTAGTTCGCAGTACAATGAGCAGTTCTTC.

This clonotype was seen a handful of times. This chain links TRBV3-1 with TRBJ2-2; 7 bases fit TRBD2. This CDR3 spans 15 amino acids. Per germline, CDR1 LGHDT and CDR2 YNNKEL (reference sequence). Unmatched junction bases numbered 6, after V lost 4 bases and J lost 4 bases. The DNA of the CDR3 is TGTGCCAGCAGCCTCCTGGGGGGGGTCACCGGGGAGCTGTTTTTT. Amino acid sequence: CASSLLGGVTGELFF.

This clonotype was recorded a few times. The gene calls are TRBV6-5 and TRBJ2-5; D is uncertain. With the DNA end fitting TRBJ2-1 better, the J assignment may be wrong. The germline V gene encodes CDR1 MNHEY and CDR2 SVGAGI. The CDR3 spans 16 residues. CDR3 in amino acids: CASSYSKLGLYNEQFF. CDR3 in DNA: TGTGCCAGCAGTTACTCGAAACTGGGTCTGTACAATGAGCAGTTCTTC.

The chain joins TRBV29-1 to TRBJ1-2, with D perhaps matching TRBD1 (6 bases). Germline V CDR1 and CDR2: SQVTM, ANQGSEA. CDR3 length equals 14 residues. V was cut by 4 bases and J by 8 bases, with 20 bases left in between. DNA of the CDR3: TGCAGCGTTGGGGGGGCGTCGGGGGTTGTCGGCTACACCTTC. Translation: CSVGGASGVVGYTF.

The rearrangement links TRBV5-1 to TRBJ1-4, with unresolved D. V lost 2 bases, J lost 2 bases, and 10 bases lay in between. Germline CDR1 and CDR2: SGHRS and YFSETQ. The CDR3 contains 15 residues. The CDR3, as DNA: TGCGCCAGCAGCTTTCGAGTTCCCACTAATGAAAAACTGTTTTTT. Protein sequence: CASSFRVPTNEKLFF.